This record covers a single T cell receptor (beta chain). The antigen is unknown. The sample belongs to a study of vaccination and CD4 T cells after COVID-19. Study-level information: The post-vaccine samples came a median approximately 72 days after dose two (range 14 to 241). Controls used CEFX viral epitopes (positive), HIV-1 Nef peptides (negative), or no peptide.

Treatment defined: 10-day PBMC culture with coronavirus spike peptide pools or control peptides (ViraFEST assay). V was cut by 1 base and J by 7 bases, with 16 bases left in between. There are 15 residues in the CDR3. From germline, CDR1 is MGHRA and CDR2 YSYEKL. Oncomine TCR Beta short-read sequencing was applied to DNA from cultured CD4+ T cells. One entry per CDR3 protein results from TCRdb running MiXCR on the PCR reads. This sample has about 13,000 distinct CDR3 sequences, with about three quarters found just once. The chain combines TRBV4-1 with TRBJ1-1; D is possibly TRBD1 (5 bases). This receptor was obtained from a human donor who had recovered from COVID-19. The sample consisted of CD4+ T cells from blood, cultured in vitro. CDR3 sequence: CASSQVGTGRNEAFF. In DNA, the CDR3 is TGCGCCAGCAGCCAAGTAGGGACGGGGCGTAATGAAGCTTTCTTT.